This TCR beta chain comes out of a study of cytomegalovirus exposure and HLA in healthy donors. At the level of the study: Around 78 million unique TCR sequences came from HLA-typed donors in an early release.

Study conclusions and caveats: Reportedly, diagnosis of cytomegalovirus status by the classifier showed high specificity and sensitivity.

Turning to this clone: Its antigen is undetermined.

The CDR3 has 16 residues. Germline-derived CDR1 and CDR2 are MNHEY and SMNVEV (reference sequence). With 4 bases clipped from V and 4 bases from J, the junction kept 12 bases outside the gene matches. A multiplex PCR was run with 60 Vbeta primers and 13 Jbeta primers. This table comes from immunoSEQ multiplex PCR, and its TCRdb copy is limited to in-frame clones, with some not included. The sample includes about 300,000 clones, 86% seen only once; the top ten take approximately 4.3%. The rearrangement joins TRBV27 to TRBJ1-2; 7 nucleotides match TRBD1. What was sequenced was PBMCs. The clonotype comes from a man aged 40-49 years in good health and CMV-seropositive. The CDR3 loop reads CASSSRQGPIGYGYTF. CDR3 bases: TGTGCCAGCAGTTCCCGACAGGGCCCTATCGGCTATGGCTACACCTTC.